A selection of T cell receptor beta chains follows, all from one sample in a study of T cells in tuberculosis. TCRdb keeps only in-frame clones here, not all; method: immunoSEQ multiplex PCR. The sample shows about 43,000 clones, less than 95% of them seen only once. The source material was PBMCs. These receptors all come from a donor aged 10-30 years with latent tuberculosis or without tuberculosis infection. Some clones in this sample may be carry-over from other donors' samples. The CDR3 runs from the conserved cysteine through the conserved F or W.

TRBV6-1 | CASSWTSGMETQYF
TRBV20-1 | CSAPLELAQYF
TRBV5-1 | CASSLAGNTEAFF
TRBV9 | CASSTGLTQETQYF
TRBV19 | CASSIKGLVTDTQYF
TRBV6-5 | CASSSPGGWNTEAFF
TRBV28 | CASSAETGIIQPQHF
TRBV4-1 | CASSPIIGQGSNQPQHF
TRBV28 | CASSLDSPFAGGSYEQYF
TRBV27 | CASALTGKNYEQYF
TRBV7-2 | CASSSRLEVPYEQYF
TRBV4-2 | CASSQGSGERADTQYF
TRBV6-5 | CASSYSTGTVNHEQYF
TRBV6-6 | CASSSVQENTGELFF
TRBV19 | CASSIRDTSMNTEAFF
TRBV9 | CASSVAPRTGEYTQYF
TRBV5-6 | CASSLIGVNEQFF
TRBV5-4 | CASSLVRDSGANVLTF
TRBV7-8 | CASSLEFYMNTEAFF
TRBV4-3 | CASSQDKTGIYGYTF